These 30 T cell receptor beta chains were all obtained from the same sample, sequenced in a study of CD8 T cells in Susac syndrome. A quantity of roughly 0.5 to 1 ug RNA underwent reverse transcription using random hexamers. MiXCR, applied by TCRdb to the immunoSEQ multiplex PCR reads, yields one record per CDR3 protein. The sample holds some 150,000 distinct CDR3 sequences, roughly 95% seen once. The source material was CD4+ T cells from PBMCs. The receptor source for this set is a human donor with Susac syndrome.

This chain connects TRBV5-4 to TRBJ2-5; 14 bases map to TRBD2. Trimming cost V 4 bases and J 5 bases; bases outside gene matches: 4. The germline V gene has CDR1 SGHNT and CDR2 YYREEE (reference sequence). The CDR3 contains 15 residues. CDR3 coding DNA: TGTGCCAGCAGCCAGGGACTAGCGGGGGTGGAGACCCAGTACTTC. Its protein is CASSQGLAGVETQYF.

The CDR3 DNA reads TGTGCCAGCAGTGTAGGGGGGGCATACAATGAGCAGTTCTTC. This codes for CASSVGGAYNEQFF. The rearrangement uses TRBV2 and TRBJ2-1, with TRBD2 as a possible D gene (7 bases). There are 14 residues in the CDR3. V was cut by 4 bases and J by 4 bases, with 11 bases left in between. The germline V gene encodes CDR1 SNHLY and CDR2 FYNNEI.

The chain uses TRBV15 and TRBJ2-7; maybe TRBD2 (6 bases). The CDR3 runs 15 residues. The V and J ends lost 0 bases and 6 bases respectively, with 15 bases between them. The germline gives CDR1 LNHNV, CDR2 YYDKDF (reference sequence). CDR3: CATSRDHIPGGEQYF. The CDR3 DNA reads TGTGCCACCAGCAGAGACCATATTCCCGGGGGCGAGCAGTACTTC.

The chain links TRBV12-5 to TRBJ1-5; D gene uncertain. Per germline, CDR1 LGHNT and CDR2 FRNRAP. This CDR3 has 12 residues. The ends were cut back, 3 bases at V and 7 bases at J, with 7 bases in the middle. The DNA of the CDR3 is TGTGCTAGTGGTTTCCTGACCCAGCCCCAGCATTTT. Translated, it gives CASGFLTQPQHF. The entire variable domain, with the rest obtained from reference TRBV12-5 and TRBJ1-5, is as follows: DARVTQTPRHKVTEMGQEVTMRCQPILGHNTVFWYRQTMMQGLELLAYFRNRAPLDDSGMPKDRFSAEMPDATLATLKIQPSEPRDSAVYFCASGFLTQPQHFGDGTRLSIL.

The chain joins TRBV7-3 to TRBJ1-1, with D perhaps matching TRBD1 (6 bases). CDR1 is SGHTA and CDR2 is FQGTGA in the germline V gene. CDR3 length equals 14 residues. Trimming removed 5 bases from V and 5 bases from J, with 15 bases in between. The CDR3 coding sequence is TGTGCCAGCAGCCTACAGGGAGGTGGTACTGAAGCTTTCTTT. This gives the protein CASSLQGGGTEAFF.

This clonotype was seen just once. In DNA, the CDR3 is TGCAGCGTTGGGGTAGGGACCCAGTACTTC. It is translated as CSVGVGTQYF. The rearrangement links TRBV29-1 to TRBJ2-5; D remains unclear. The germline CDR1 and CDR2 sequences are SQVTM and ANQGSEA. V dropped 4 bases and J dropped 7 bases, with 7 bases sitting between them. The CDR3 is 10 residues long.

This clonotype was seen more than once but under ten times. The V and J genes are TRBV9 and TRBJ1-6, with D perhaps TRBD1 (5 bases). Germline CDR1 SGDLS, CDR2 YYNGEE. The CDR3 is 14 residues long. V lost 0 bases to trimming and J lost 10 bases, with 11 bases between them. As DNA, the CDR3 is TGTGCCAGCAGCGTAGGGGGCGCCGGGTCACCCCTCCACTTT. Protein: CASSVGGAGSPLHF.

The gene calls are TRBV7-3 and TRBJ1-2; possibly TRBD1 for D (6 bases). V shed 3 bases and J shed 6 bases, with 14 bases lying between them. The CDR3 runs 14 residues. In germline, CDR1 is SGHTA, CDR2 FQGTGA. CDR3 DNA sequence: TGTGCCAGCAGCTTTGGTCAGGGGAGCGATGGCTACACCTTC. As protein: CASSFGQGSDGYTF. The full variable domain, completed using reference TRBV7-3 and TRBJ1-2, is GAGVSQTPSNKVTEKGKYVELRCDPISGHTALYWYRQSLGQGPEFLIYFQGTGAADDSGLPNDRFFAVRPEGSVSTLKIQRTERGDSAVYLCASSFGQGSDGYTFGSGTRLTVV.

The chain joins TRBV12-3 or TRBV12-4 to TRBJ2-6, with TRBD1 matching 7 bases. V gave up 5 bases and J gave up 4 bases; unmatched junction bases: 11. The CDR3 is 17 residues long. The CDR3 sequence: CASSQWVGGLGANVLTF. CDR3 DNA: TGTGCCAGCAGTCAATGGGTAGGGGGCTTGGGGGCCAACGTCCTGACTTTC.

This chain links TRBV9 with TRBJ2-3; no clear D gene. Trimming stripped 5 bases from V and 2 bases from J, with 18 bases between. The CDR3 totals 16 residues. Germline V CDR1 and CDR2: SGDLS, YYNGEE. The CDR3 loop is CASSRRQDGHTDTQYF. The CDR3 bases are TGTGCCAGCAGTCGAAGGCAGGATGGGCACACAGATACGCAGTATTTT.

The gene calls are TRBV2 and TRBJ1-1; D is unclear. The germline V gene encodes CDR1 SNHLY and CDR2 FYNNEI. Trimming cost V 2 bases and J 8 bases, with 6 bases left between them. CDR3 length: 11 amino acids. The CDR3 sequence: CASSETGEAFF. The CDR3 coding sequence is TGTGCCAGCAGTGAAACCGGAGAAGCTTTCTTT.

The chain links TRBV19 to TRBJ2-7, with D possibly being TRBD1 (5 bases). The CDR3 extends over 14 amino acids. Trimming removed 6 bases at V and 2 bases at J, with 14 bases between. Per germline, CDR1 LNHDA and CDR2 SQIVND (reference sequence). CDR3 region: CASRTTPDTYEQYF. Written as DNA, the CDR3 is TGTGCCAGTAGGACGACACCGGACACCTACGAGCAGTACTTC.

The chain carries TRBV2 and TRBJ2-7; TRBD1 agrees at 8 bases. Trimming at V came to 4 bases and at J to 4 bases, leaving 6 bases not matched to a gene. Germline lookup yields CDR1 SNHLY and CDR2 FYNNEI. The CDR3 has 14 residues. The chain's CDR3 is CASSAQGAGYEQYF. The CDR3 DNA reads as TGTGCCAGCAGTGCGCAGGGGGCGGGGTACGAGCAGTACTTC. The whole variable domain, remainder taken from reference TRBV2 and TRBJ2-7, is EPEVTQTPSHQVTQMGQEVILRCVPISNHLYFYWYRQILGQKVEFLVSFYNNEISEKSEIFDDQFSVERPDGSNFTLKIRSTKLEDSAMYFCASSAQGAGYEQYFGPGTRLTVT.

The chain couples TRBV29-1 to TRBJ2-7, with D perhaps matching TRBD2 (6 bases). Trimming pared 8 bases from V and 0 bases from J, leaving 11 bases between. Germline V gene data show CDR1 as SQVTM and CDR2 as ANQGSEA. The CDR3 is 12 residues long. The CDR3 DNA reads as TGCAGCCCCGGGACTCCCTCCTACGAGCAGTACTTC. Encoded protein: CSPGTPSYEQYF.

The chain is built from TRBV6-6 and TRBJ2-5, with 13 bases matching TRBD2. The CDR3 runs to 16 residues. From germline, CDR1 is MNHNY and CDR2 SVGAGI (reference sequence). V lost 6 bases and J lost 4; bases outside the gene matches: 8. The CDR3 protein is CASSRGLAGVRETQYF. The CDR3 coding sequence is TGTGCCAGCAGCCGAGGACTAGCGGGGGTTCGAGAGACCCAGTACTTC.

The chain joins TRBV7-2 to TRBJ1-1; 9 bases map to TRBD1. With 4 bases clipped from V and 10 bases from J, the junction kept 4 bases outside the gene matches. Germline lookup yields CDR1 SGHTA and CDR2 FQGNSA. The length of the CDR3 is 12 residues. The CDR3 sequence is CASSSQGAGAFF. For the CDR3, the DNA is TGTGCCAGCAGCTCACAGGGGGCAGGAGCTTTCTTT.

The chain has TRBV6-1 and TRBJ1-6; 8 positions match TRBD1. CDR1 is MNHNS and CDR2 is SASEGT in the germline V gene. V trimming: 6 bases; J trimming: 7 bases; junction bases outside the gene matches: 8. There are 15 residues in the CDR3. In nucleotides, the CDR3 is TGTGCCAGCAGCGATTGGGACAGGATGAATTCACCCCTCCACTTT. This translates into CASSDWDRMNSPLHF.

The chain links TRBV9 to TRBJ1-2; 11 nucleotides line up with TRBD1. The CDR3 loop spans 15 amino acids. With 4 bases clipped from V and 3 bases from J, the junction kept 5 bases outside the gene matches. Germline V lookup: CDR1 SGDLS, CDR2 YYNGEE. The CDR3 DNA is TGTGCCAGCAGCTCGGGACAGGGGGAGTACTATGGCTACACCTTC. Amino acid sequence: CASSSGQGEYYGYTF.

The chain recombines TRBV18 with TRBJ1-1; a weak D match, TRBD1 (5 bases). Trimming removed 3 bases from V and 0 bases from J, with 17 bases in between. There are 17 residues in the CDR3. Germline V lookup: CDR1 KGHSH, CDR2 LQKENI. The CDR3 region has the DNA TGTGCCAGCTCACCCCTTGGAGGCAAGGGGTTGAACACTGAAGCTTTCTTT. Residues: CASSPLGGKGLNTEAFF.

The CDR3: CASTWTYMNTEAFF. Here the CDR3 DNA reads TGTGCCAGCACCTGGACATACATGAACACTGAAGCTTTCTTT. The rearrangement links TRBV2 to TRBJ1-1; a possible D gene is TRBD1 (5 bases). Trimming removed 7 bases at V and 0 bases at J, with 12 bases between. The CDR3 spans 14 residues. CDR1 and CDR2 (germline): SNHLY, FYNNEI.

The chain uses TRBV24-1 and TRBJ2-2; tentatively, D is TRBD2 (5 bases). This CDR3 has 14 residues. V dropped 3 bases and J dropped 5 bases, with 9 bases sitting between them. From germline, CDR1 is KGHDR and CDR2 SFDVKD. The CDR3 coding sequence is TGTGCCACCAGTGATCGGAGAGGGACCGGGGAGCTGTTTTTT. This gives the protein CATSDRRGTGELFF.

The chain uses TRBV20-1 and TRBJ2-3, with a tentative D call TRBD2 (6 bases). V was shortened by 1 base and J by 2 bases, with 10 bases between the two germline ends. Germline V gives CDR1 DFQATT, CDR2 SNEGSKA (reference sequence). This CDR3 spans 14 amino acids. The chain's CDR3 is CSARGLGNTDTQYF. CDR3 sequence (DNA): TGCAGTGCTAGAGGACTAGGCAACACAGATACGCAGTATTTT.

The chain carries TRBV20-1 and TRBJ2-3; D perhaps matches TRBD1 (5 bases). The CDR3 extends over 11 amino acids. Germline V gives CDR1 DFQATT, CDR2 SNEGSKA (reference sequence). V was trimmed by 4 bases and J by 5 bases, leaving 7 bases between them. Here the CDR3 reads CSATREDTQYF. In nucleotides, the CDR3 is TGCAGTGCTACCAGGGAAGATACGCAGTATTTT.

The J gene is TRBJ2-7, the V gene TRBV6-5; no reliable D call. CDR3 length: 16 amino acids. Trimming took 5 bases from V and 2 from J, leaving 19 bases between them. Germline CDR1 and CDR2: MNHEY and SVGAGI. CDR3 region: CASSPLVPASTYEQYF. DNA for the CDR3: TGTGCCAGCAGTCCACTCGTGCCAGCGTCCACCTACGAGCAGTACTTC.

The chain combines TRBV20-1 with TRBJ1-1; D gene unclear. V shed 2 bases and J shed 6 bases, with 7 bases lying between them. CDR1 is DFQATT and CDR2 is SNEGSKA in the germline V gene (reference sequence). The CDR3 is 11 residues long. The DNA of the CDR3 is TGCAGTGCTAGACCCGAGGCTGAAGCTTTCTTT. Encoded protein: CSARPEAEAFF.

This clonotype came up once. CDR3 DNA sequence: TGCAGTGCTAGTCCAGGGGAAATTGCGTACACTGAAGCTTTCTTT. It yields the protein CSASPGEIAYTEAFF. The gene calls are TRBV20-1 and TRBJ1-1; maybe TRBD1 (6 bases). The CDR3 sequence is 15 residues long. Trimming shortened V by 3 bases and J by 3 bases, and 17 bases separated the two germline ends. Germline CDR1 DFQATT, CDR2 SNEGSKA (reference sequence).

The V gene is TRBV7-9, the J gene TRBJ1-1; no clear D gene. Trimming left V 8 bases short and J 0 bases short, with 16 bases between. This CDR3 has 15 amino acids. The V gene's germline CDR1 is SEHNR and CDR2 FQNEAQ (reference sequence). CDR3 region: CASLRPSTMNTEAFF. DNA for the CDR3: TGTGCCAGCTTAAGGCCTTCGACCATGAACACTGAAGCTTTCTTT.

This clonotype has just one count. The chain employs TRBV7-9 and TRBJ1-1; 9 positions agree with TRBD1. V shed 5 bases and J 7 bases; nucleotides not matched to a gene: 8. The CDR3 loop spans 14 amino acids. CDR1 SEHNR and CDR2 FQNEAQ come from the germline V gene (reference sequence). The CDR3 region is CASSQGQGWHEAFF. The CDR3 region has the DNA TGTGCCAGCAGCCAAGGACAGGGGTGGCATGAAGCTTTCTTT.

This rearrangement joins TRBV20-1 to TRBJ2-2, with 7 bases lining up with TRBD1. CDR1 and CDR2 from the germline V gene are DFQATT and SNEGSKA (reference sequence). The trim removed 6 bases at V and 0 bases at J, leaving 4 bases unmatched. The CDR3 length is 14 residues. In nucleotides, the CDR3 is TGCAGTGCCCCCGACAGGGCGAACACCGGGGAGCTGTTTTTT. It encodes CSAPDRANTGELFF.

CDR3 amino acids: CSARGADQPQHF. CDR3 nucleotides: TGCAGTGCTAGAGGTGCCGATCAGCCCCAGCATTTT. The J gene is TRBJ1-5, the V gene TRBV20-1, with no clear D. V lost 1 base to trimming and J lost 5 bases, with 6 bases between them. The germline CDR1 and CDR2 sequences are DFQATT and SNEGSKA (reference sequence). CDR3 length equals 12 residues.